The 23 T cell receptor beta chains below all came from one sample that was sequenced in a study of metastatic and nonmetastatic thyroid tumors. No patient had received any treatment before thyroid surgery. With MiXCR, TCRdb called clones anew from the PCR reads. The sample lists 22,000 or so clones; around 16% were seen once. The sample was blood. The source of these receptors is a female donor with papillary thyroid cancer or a benign thyroid nodule (not recorded which). Some clones in this sample may be carry-over from other donors' samples.

V gene TRBV6-2 or TRBV6-3 combines with J gene TRBJ2-1; 9 bases are a match to TRBD2. CDR3 size: 14 residues. Germline CDR1 reads MNHEY; CDR2 reads SVGEGT. V shed 1 base, J shed 9 bases, and the junction held 4 bases outside the gene matches. The CDR3 is CASSYLGLACEQFF. DNA of the CDR3: TGTGCCAGCAGTTACTTGGGACTAGCTTGTGAGCAGTTCTTC.

This clone showed up many times. Other DNA sequences within the sample encode an identical CDR3. This chain uses TRBV15 with TRBJ2-3; 9 nucleotides match TRBD2. The trim removed 1 base at V and 4 bases at J, leaving 15 bases unmatched. The CDR3 sequence is 19 residues long. Looked up from germline, CDR1 is LNHNV and CDR2 is YYDKDF (reference sequence). CDR3 sequence: CATSRAHRGLAGWADTQYF. The CDR3 DNA reads TGTGCCACCAGCAGAGCCCATCGAGGGCTAGCGGGATGGGCAGATACGCAGTATTTT.

The chain has TRBV4-3 and TRBJ2-7; TRBD1 agrees at 7 bases. The V and J ends lost 0 bases and 5 bases, in that order; junction bases with no gene match: 10. Germline V gene lookup returns CDR1 LGHNA and CDR2 YSLEER. This CDR3 is 16 amino acids long. CDR3 DNA sequence: TGCGCCAGCAGCCAAGAACCGACAGGGATTATAGACGAGCAGTACTTC. Translation: CASSQEPTGIIDEQYF.

This clone has a count of ten or more. This rearrangement joins TRBV19 to TRBJ2-2, with D unresolved. Germline CDR1 LNHDA, CDR2 SQIVND (reference sequence). This CDR3 region has 15 residues. V lost 8 bases, J lost 1 base, and 14 bases lay in between. The CDR3 DNA reads TGTGCCAGTTTCGGCCGTTCATGGAACACCGGGGAGCTGTTTTTT. Amino acid sequence: CASFGRSWNTGELFF.

This clone was observed a few times. CDR3 DNA: TGTGCCAGCAGCAAAGGACCCTACAATGAGCAGTTCTTC. Translated: CASSKGPYNEQFF. The chain employs TRBV6-1 and TRBJ2-1; D unclear. The CDR3 extends over 13 amino acids. Germline V gene lookup returns CDR1 MNHNS and CDR2 SASEGT. Trimming cost V 6 bases and J 2 bases, with 8 bases left between them.

This clone has ten or more counts. The chain combines TRBV12-3 or TRBV12-4 with TRBJ2-7; D is perhaps TRBD2 (6 bases). This CDR3 contains 15 residues. The V and J ends lost 6 bases and 0 bases respectively, with 15 bases between them. As DNA, the CDR3 is TGTGCCAGCAGGCTACGGGACTTCAGCTCCTACGAGCAGTACTTC. Translation gives CASRLRDFSSYEQYF.

This clone appeared a few times. V usage is TRBV7-8 and J usage is TRBJ2-7; D gene unclear. CDR1 and CDR2 from the germline V gene are SGHVS and FQNEAQ. The ends were cut back, 2 bases at V and 0 bases at J, with 2 bases in the middle. The CDR3 sequence is 12 residues long. The CDR3 DNA reads as TGTGCCAGCAGCTTAAGCTCCTACGAGCAGTACTTC. As protein: CASSLSSYEQYF.

This clone was detected ten times or more. The genes are TRBV4-1 and TRBJ2-1; 11 bases match TRBD2. Germline CDR1 MGHRA, CDR2 YSYEKL. The ends lost 4 bases at V and 6 bases at J; junction bases unmatched: 11. The CDR3 sequence is 17 residues long. The CDR3 DNA reads TGCGCCAGCAGCCCAGGACTAGCGGGCCCGGGGGCCAATGAGCAGTTCTTC. Protein: CASSPGLAGPGANEQFF.

The rearrangement links TRBV28 to TRBJ2-1; perhaps TRBD1 as D (5 bases). The CDR3 has 15 amino acids. Germline CDR1 is MDHEN and CDR2 is SYDVKM. The V and J ends lost 7 bases and 6 bases respectively, with 19 bases between them. The CDR3 here is CASILRFGAGNEQFF. The CDR3, as DNA: TGTGCCAGCATCCTAAGATTTGGGGCAGGCAATGAGCAGTTCTTC.

This clone was seen repeatedly, ten times or more. A much larger clone lies one base from this, so it may be a read error. This chain links TRBV27 with TRBJ2-3, with TRBD2 matching over 9 bases. CDR3 size: 15 residues. In germline, CDR1 is MNHEY, CDR2 SMNVEV (reference sequence). In DNA form, the CDR3 reads TGTGCCAGCAGTTTAATAGGACTAGCGTTAGATACGCAGTGTTTT. Translated, it gives CASSLIGLALDTQCF.

This clone was counted a few times. The rearrangement uses TRBV11-2 and TRBJ2-2, with D perhaps matching TRBD1 (6 bases). Deletions cut 6 bases from V and 2 bases from J, with 22 bases between. CDR3 length: 18 residues. Per germline, CDR1 SGHAT and CDR2 FQNNGV. CDR3 sequence reads: CASSRLSLRGRNTGELFF. The DNA of the CDR3 is TGTGCCAGCAGTAGGTTAAGCCTCAGGGGTAGAAACACCGGGGAGCTGTTTTTT.

The chain has TRBV5-6 and TRBJ2-1, with 9 bases aligning to TRBD2. The germline gives CDR1 SGHDT, CDR2 YYEEEE. There are 16 residues in the CDR3. V shed 0 bases and J 8 bases; nucleotides not matched to a gene: 9. The CDR3 DNA reads as TGTGCCAGCAGCTTGGTAGCGGGAGCGGGAGGCCATGAGCAGTTCTTC. This encodes CASSLVAGAGGHEQFF. The full variable domain, with the rest looked up from reference TRBV5-6 and TRBJ2-1, is DAGVTQSPTHLIKTRGQQVTLRCSPKSGHDTVSWYQQALGQGPQFIFQYYEEEERQRGNFPDRFSGHQFPNYSSELNVNALLLGDSALYLCASSLVAGAGGHEQFFGPGTRLTVL.

This clone was counted many times. This chain connects TRBV11-2 to TRBJ2-2; 8 nucleotides line up with TRBD2. The V segment lost 2 bases and the J segment 3 bases; nucleotides outside the gene matches: 2. CDR3 length: 15 residues. CDR1 and CDR2 (germline): SGHAT, FQNNGV. Here the CDR3 reads CASSLTSGYTGELFF. The CDR3, as DNA: TGTGCCAGCAGCTTAACTAGCGGCTACACCGGGGAGCTGTTTTTT.

This chain connects TRBV28 to TRBJ2-3; weak D call: TRBD2 (6 bases). Germline loops: CDR1 MDHEN, CDR2 SYDVKM. V was trimmed by 6 bases and J by 3 bases, leaving 13 bases between them. The CDR3 is 14 residues long. CDR3 nucleotide sequence: TGTGCCAGCAGGTCCGCTCTAGCGACAGATACGCAGTATTTT. It specifies CASRSALATDTQYF.

This clone is categorized as medium-sized. This chain uses TRBV28 with TRBJ1-2; D possibly corresponds to TRBD1 (5 bases). From germline, CDR1 is MDHEN and CDR2 SYDVKM. CDR3 length equals 13 residues. V lost 6 bases and J 6 bases, leaving 14 bases between the germline ends. The CDR3 protein is CASRKVRENGYTF. The CDR3 DNA is TGTGCCAGCAGGAAGGTCAGGGAGAATGGCTACACCTTC.

The sample holds many counts of this clone. The rearrangement links TRBV12-3 or TRBV12-4 to TRBJ2-1, with TRBD2 identical over 11 bases. The CDR3 totals 15 residues. V lost 4 bases to trimming and J lost 7 bases; unmatched junction nucleotides: 6. Written as DNA, the CDR3 is TGTGCCAGCAGTTCACTAGCGGGAGTTTGGAATGAGCAGTTCTTC. Its protein product is CASSSLAGVWNEQFF.

This clone was found many times. This chain connects TRBV28 to TRBJ1-5; D is ambiguous. V shed 4 bases and J shed 1 base, with 8 bases lying between them. This CDR3 region has 14 residues. CDR1 MDHEN and CDR2 SYDVKM come from the germline V gene. CDR3 sequence: CASSSTRSNQPQHF. CDR3 nucleotide sequence: TGTGCCAGCAGTTCTACAAGGAGCAATCAGCCCCAGCATTTT.

This clone was recorded at least ten times. The CDR3 DNA follows: TGTGCCAGCAGCCCATTCCTCGGACGACAATCGAGGACTGAAGCTTTCTTT. Its protein is CASSPFLGRQSRTEAFF. The V gene is TRBV7-9, the J gene TRBJ1-1; D gene uncertain. V was shortened by 5 bases and J by 5 bases, with 24 bases between the two germline ends. From germline, CDR1 is SEHNR and CDR2 FQNEAQ (reference sequence). CDR3 length: 17 amino acids.

This clone was recorded at least ten times. The chain combines TRBV6-1 with TRBJ2-1, with D unclear. With 3 bases removed from V and 5 bases from J, the gap between germline ends came to 8 bases. CDR1 and CDR2 (germline): MNHNS, SASEGT. The CDR3 is 13 residues long. CDR3 in amino acids: CASSESVHNEQFF. In DNA, the CDR3 is TGTGCCAGCAGTGAGAGCGTTCACAATGAGCAGTTCTTC.

This clone was found many times. This chain joins TRBV6-4 and TRBJ2-2; D might be TRBD1 (5 bases). The germline CDR1 and CDR2 sequences are MRHNA and SNTAGT. CDR3 size: 14 residues. V was cut by 8 bases and J by 0 bases, with 10 bases left in between. CDR3 in DNA: TGTGCCAGCGCCGAGACAGCGAACACCGGGGAGCTGTTTTTT. This encodes CASAETANTGELFF.

This clone was counted at least ten times. This CDR3 is also generated by other DNA sequences in the sample. The chain has TRBV20-1 and TRBJ2-5; D not certain. CDR1 and CDR2 from the germline V gene are DFQATT and SNEGSKA (reference sequence). V lost 0 bases and J 5 bases, leaving 13 bases between the germline ends. The CDR3 loop spans 14 amino acids. The CDR3 protein is CSARDGWVRETQYF. CDR3 sequence (DNA): TGCAGTGCTAGAGATGGCTGGGTGAGGGAGACCCAGTACTTC.

This clone was detected many times. The chain uses TRBV30 and TRBJ2-7; no clear D gene. The V and J ends lost 1 base and 7 bases respectively, with 14 bases between them. The CDR3 is 13 amino acids. CDR1 and CDR2 (germline): GTSNPN, SVGIG (reference sequence). CDR3: CAWSDSTLREQYF. The CDR3 DNA follows: TGTGCCTGGAGTGACTCCACCTTGAGGGAGCAGTACTTC.

The genes are TRBV7-9 and TRBJ2-7, with 8 positions matching TRBD1. Germline CDR1 and CDR2: SEHNR and FQNEAQ (reference sequence). The CDR3 is 14 residues long. V lost 8 bases and J lost 3; bases outside the gene matches: 9. DNA for the CDR3: TGTGCCAGCTCCCACCGGGACAGGAACTACGAGCAGTACTTC. Its translation: CASSHRDRNYEQYF.